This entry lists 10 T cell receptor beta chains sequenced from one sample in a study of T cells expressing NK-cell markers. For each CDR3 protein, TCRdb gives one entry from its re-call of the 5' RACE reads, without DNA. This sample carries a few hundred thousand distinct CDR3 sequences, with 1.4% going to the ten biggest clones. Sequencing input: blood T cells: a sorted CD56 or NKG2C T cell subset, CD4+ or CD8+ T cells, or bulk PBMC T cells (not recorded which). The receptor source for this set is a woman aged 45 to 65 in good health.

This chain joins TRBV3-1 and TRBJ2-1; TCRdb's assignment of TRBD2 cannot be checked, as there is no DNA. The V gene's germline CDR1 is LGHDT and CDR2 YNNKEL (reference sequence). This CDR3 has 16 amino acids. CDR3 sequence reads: CASSQVGPRYKNEQFF.

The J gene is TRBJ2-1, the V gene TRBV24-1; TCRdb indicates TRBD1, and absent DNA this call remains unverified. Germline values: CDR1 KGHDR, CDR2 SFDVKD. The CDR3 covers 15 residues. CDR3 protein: CATRSGTGVRREQFF.

This CDR3 reads CASSLEGRIQETQYF. The chain links TRBV5-1 to TRBJ2-5; there is no DNA to check the TCRdb D call of TRBD1. CDR1 is SGHRS and CDR2 is YFSETQ in the germline V gene. CDR3 length: 15 amino acids.

This chain's CDR3 is CSAFRGPGAASYNEQFF. The J gene is TRBJ2-1, the V gene TRBV20-1; checking the TCRdb D call of TRBD1 is not possible without DNA. CDR3 length equals 17 residues. CDR1 is DFQATT, CDR2 SNEGSKA, per germline (reference sequence).

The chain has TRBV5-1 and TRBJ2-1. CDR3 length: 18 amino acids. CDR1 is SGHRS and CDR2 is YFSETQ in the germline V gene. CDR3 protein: CASSLGEVVGSSYNEQFF.

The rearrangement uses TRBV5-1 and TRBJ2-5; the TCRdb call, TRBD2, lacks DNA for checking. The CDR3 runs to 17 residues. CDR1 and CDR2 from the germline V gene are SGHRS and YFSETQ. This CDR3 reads CASSSGLAGQYQETQYF.

CDR3 in amino acids: CSASGGTSGRYSNEQFF. J is TRBJ2-1 and V is TRBV20-1; the TRBD2 assignment by TCRdb is unverifiable without DNA. CDR3 length equals 17 residues. Germline-derived CDR1 and CDR2 are DFQATT and SNEGSKA (reference sequence).

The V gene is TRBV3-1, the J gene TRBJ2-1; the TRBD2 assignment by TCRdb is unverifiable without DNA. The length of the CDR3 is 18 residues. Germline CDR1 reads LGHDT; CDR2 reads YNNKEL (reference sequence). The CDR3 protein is CASSQDLPSGNSYNEQFF.

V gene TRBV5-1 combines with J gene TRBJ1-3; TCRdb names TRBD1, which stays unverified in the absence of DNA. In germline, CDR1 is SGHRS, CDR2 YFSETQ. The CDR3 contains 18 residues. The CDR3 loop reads CASRPGTNVDSSGNTIYF.

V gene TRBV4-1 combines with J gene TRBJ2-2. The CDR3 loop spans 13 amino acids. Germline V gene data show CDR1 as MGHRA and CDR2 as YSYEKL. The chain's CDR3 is CASSPIWAGELFF.